The 11 T cell receptor beta chains presented below share a single source sample, sequenced in a study of shared clonotypes between healthy human individuals. Clones were sequenced by immunoSEQ multiplex PCR, and TCRdb holds only the in-frame ones, with some missing. This sample has roughly 1,000,000 clones; 78% occur once, and the top ten carry 0.4% to 0.55%. What was sequenced was memory CD4+ T cells from PBMCs. Indicated subset: CD45RA-negative fraction. Every receptor here comes from a man aged 18 to 30 in good health. Some clones in this sample may be carry-over from other donors' samples.

A remark on this clone: The sample contains more than one DNA sequence encoding this CDR3. The chain uses TRBV7-9 and TRBJ2-1, with 9 bases that match TRBD2. CDR3 size: 15 residues. Germline CDR1 is SEHNR and CDR2 is FQNEAQ (reference sequence). Unmatched junction bases numbered 4, after V lost 4 bases and J lost 3 bases. The CDR3 nucleotides read TGTGCCAGCAGCTCTATAGCGGGAGTCTACAATGAGCAGTTCTTC. Translated: CASSSIAGVYNEQFF.

The chain employs TRBV6-1 and TRBJ1-1; a possible D gene is TRBD1 (6 bases). Germline assignment: CDR1 MNHNS and CDR2 SASEGT. Trimming shortened V by 3 bases and J by 9 bases, and 11 bases separated the two germline ends. The CDR3 has 12 residues. CDR3 bases: TGTGCCAGCAGTGATGCGGGACATAAAGCTTTCTTT. It codes for CASSDAGHKAFF.

This clone occurred a few times. The V and J genes are TRBV28 and TRBJ1-5; a weak D match, TRBD1 (6 bases). The CDR3 has 12 residues. From germline, CDR1 is MDHEN and CDR2 SYDVKM. The chain's CDR3 is CAGAEWDQPQHF. As DNA, the CDR3 is TGTGCGGGGGCTGAATGGGATCAGCCCCAGCATTTT. The full variable domain, its missing parts supplied by reference TRBV28 and TRBJ1-5, is DVKVTQSSRYLVKRTGEKVFLECVQDMDHENMFWYRQDPGLGLRLIYFSYDVKMKEKGDIPEGYSVSREKKERFSLILESASTNQTSMYLCAGAEWDQPQHFGDGTRLSIL.

The CDR3 DNA sequence: TGTGCCAGCAGCCGATATGGGGGCGCGGGAGAGACCCAGTACTTC. It codes for CASSRYGGAGETQYF. The chain has TRBV28 and TRBJ2-5; perhaps TRBD1 as D (6 bases). There are 15 residues in the CDR3. CDR1 and CDR2 (germline): MDHEN, SYDVKM. With 6 bases removed from V and 4 bases from J, the gap between germline ends came to 18 bases.

V gene TRBV28 combines with J gene TRBJ1-5; tentative D call: TRBD1 (5 bases). The CDR3 is made up of 15 amino acids. The V and J ends lost 3 bases and 6 bases respectively, with 15 bases between them. Germline V CDR1 and CDR2: MDHEN, SYDVKM. As DNA, the CDR3 is TGTGCCAGCAGTTTGCCCGCAGGGCGCTTTCAGCCCCAGCATTTT. It codes for CASSLPAGRFQPQHF. Full variable domain (missing parts from reference TRBV28 and TRBJ1-5): DVKVTQSSRYLVKRTGEKVFLECVQDMDHENMFWYRQDPGLGLRLIYFSYDVKMKEKGDIPEGYSVSREKKERFSLILESASTNQTSMYLCASSLPAGRFQPQHFGDGTRLSIL.

The chain carries TRBV9 and TRBJ2-2; 7 bases fit TRBD2. Germline CDR1 and CDR2: SGDLS and YYNGEE. The CDR3 length is 18 residues. Germline trimming cut 3 bases from V and 2 bases from J; bases unmatched to any gene: 13. The CDR3 reads CASSDRNPGLLNTGELFF. For the CDR3, the DNA is TGTGCCAGCAGCGATCGGAACCCGGGACTACTAAACACCGGGGAGCTGTTTTTT.

The chain joins TRBV7-3 to TRBJ2-2; 7 bases match TRBD2. V was pared by 3 bases and J by 4 bases, with 8 bases of the junction left unmatched. The CDR3 runs 16 residues. Per germline, CDR1 SGHTA and CDR2 FQGTGA. The CDR3 DNA reads as TGTGCCAGCAGCTTGATTAGCGGGCCGAGCACCGGGGAGCTGTTTTTT. This translates into CASSLISGPSTGELFF.

The chain combines TRBV30 with TRBJ2-5; D is uncertain. Germline-derived CDR1 and CDR2 are GTSNPN and SVGIG (reference sequence). This CDR3 comprises 14 residues. Deletions cut 3 bases from V and 1 base from J, with 12 bases between. The CDR3 sequence is CAWSKRALQETQYF. CDR3 in DNA: TGTGCCTGGAGCAAACGAGCGCTCCAAGAGACCCAGTACTTC.

This clone has more than one count but fewer than ten. CDR3 loop: CASSFSEKYNEQFF. CDR3 coding DNA: TGTGCCAGCAGCTTCTCAGAAAAATACAATGAGCAGTTCTTC. The chain links TRBV11-2 to TRBJ2-1, with D uncertain. The CDR3 consists of 14 residues. Germline V gene sequence: CDR1 SGHAT, CDR2 FQNNGV. V lost 3 bases to trimming and J lost 4 bases, with 10 bases between them.

The chain carries TRBV5-1 and TRBJ2-3; TRBD2 matches 7 bases. V lost 4 bases and J lost 2; bases outside the gene matches: 4. Germline V gene data show CDR1 as SGHRS and CDR2 as YFSETQ. CDR3 length: 14 amino acids. CDR3 in DNA: TGCGCCAGCAGCGCGGGGACTATCACAGATACGCAGTATTTT. Protein sequence: CASSAGTITDTQYF.

CDR3 protein: CASSLRQGTNTEAFF. The CDR3 region has the DNA TGCGCCAGCAGCTTGCGACAGGGGACGAACACTGAAGCTTTCTTT. The chain has TRBV5-1 and TRBJ1-1; 8 bases map to TRBD1. V gave up 1 base and J gave up 1 base; unmatched junction bases: 3. Germline-derived CDR1 and CDR2 are SGHRS and YFSETQ. This CDR3 is 15 amino acids long.